The TCR beta chain under discussion was sequenced for a study of blood T cell repertoires in COVID-19. Study background: The cDNA or gDNA used as material had been derived from T cells, B-cell-depleted T cells, or PBMCs.

Clinical histories supplied by participants themselves formed the basis of cohort assignment. A COVID-19 case had been met by exposed participants during the 2 weeks before study entry. Authors' analysis steps: The assay estimated nucleated cells by amplifying reference gene primers. Measured with immunoSEQ multiplex PCR; TCRdb has only the in-frame clones, and not every one. Clonal size and the V and J genes are those of that table, whereas D and trimming came from the DNA. The sample lists about 150,000 clones; over 80% were seen once. The CDR3 covers 16 residues. Germline V gene lookup returns CDR1 SGHAT and CDR2 FQNNGV. V gave up 10 bases and J gave up 7 bases; unmatched junction bases: 13.

This receptor was taken from a woman in her forties or fifties who had been exposed to COVID-19. The source material was PBMCs or T cells enriched from blood (not recorded which). The V and J genes are TRBV11-2 and TRBJ1-6; TRBD1 matches at 10 bases. The CDR3 spells CAIPNRGTGDNSPLHF. Here the CDR3 DNA reads TGTGCCATCCCTAATCGGGGGACAGGGGACAATTCACCCCTCCACTTT. Full variable domain (missing parts from reference TRBV11-2 and TRBJ1-6): EAGVAQSPRYKIIEKRQSVAFWCNPISGHATLYWYQQILGQGPKLLIQFQNNGVVDDSQLPKDRFSAERLKGVDSTLKIQPAKLEDSAVYLCAIPNRGTGDNSPLHFGNGTRLTVT.